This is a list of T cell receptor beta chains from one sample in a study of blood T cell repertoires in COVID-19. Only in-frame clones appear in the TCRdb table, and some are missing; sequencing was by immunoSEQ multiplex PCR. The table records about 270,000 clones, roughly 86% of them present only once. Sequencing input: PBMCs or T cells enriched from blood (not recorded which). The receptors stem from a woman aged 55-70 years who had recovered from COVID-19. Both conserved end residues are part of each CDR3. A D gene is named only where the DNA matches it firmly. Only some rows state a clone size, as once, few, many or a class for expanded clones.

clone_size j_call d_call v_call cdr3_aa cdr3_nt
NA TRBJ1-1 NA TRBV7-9 CASSSAQGFDRGAFF TGTGCCAGCAGCTCGGCCCAGGGCTTTGATAGGGGAGCTTTCTTT
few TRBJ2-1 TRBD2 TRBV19 CASSIRLADNNEQFF TGTGCCAGTAGTATAAGGCTAGCGGATAACAATGAGCAGTTCTTC
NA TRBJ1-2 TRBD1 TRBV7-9 CASSLGQGVFGYTF TGTGCCAGCAGCTTGGGACAGGGGGTTTTTGGCTACACCTTC
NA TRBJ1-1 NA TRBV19 CASQAGTMNTEAFF TGTGCCAGTCAAGCCGGGACAATGAACACTGAAGCTTTCTTT
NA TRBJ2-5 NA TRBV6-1 CASSEAWTIPGAQYF TGTGCCAGCAGTGAAGCGTGGACAATCCCCGGAGCCCAGTACTTC
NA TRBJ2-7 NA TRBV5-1 CASSFPGRTESLFF TGCGCCAGCAGCTTCCCTGGTAGGACAGAATCGCTCTTTTTC
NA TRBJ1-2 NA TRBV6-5 CASSYSIQGSYGYTF TGTGCCAGCAGTTACTCTATACAGGGCTCCTATGGCTACACCTTC
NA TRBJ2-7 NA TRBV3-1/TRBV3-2 CASSQDLGAVYEQYF TGTGCCAGCAGCCAAGATCTTGGGGCTGTCTACGAGCAGTACTTC
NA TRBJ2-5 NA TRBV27 CASSLYGVETQYF TGTGCCAGCAGTTTATACGGGGTGGAGACCCAGTACTTC
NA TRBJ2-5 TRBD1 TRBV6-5 CASRSGTGGWETQYF TGTGCCAGCAGATCCGGGACAGGGGGCTGGGAGACCCAGTACTTC
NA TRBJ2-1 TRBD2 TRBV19 CASSLLAGAGNEQFF TGTGCCAGTAGTTTACTAGCGGGGGCCGGTAATGAGCAGTTCTTC
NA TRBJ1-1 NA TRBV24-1 CATSDPGNTEAFF TGTGCCACCAGTGATCCGGGAAACACTGAAGCTTTCTTT
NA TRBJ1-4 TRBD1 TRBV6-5 CASSRRTGYREKLFF TGTGCCAGCAGTCGCCGGACAGGGTATCGGGAAAAACTGTTTTTT
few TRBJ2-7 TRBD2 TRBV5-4 CASSLGGLAAYEQYF TGTGCCAGCAGCTTGGGGGGACTAGCTGCCTACGAGCAGTACTTC
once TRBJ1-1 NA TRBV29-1 CSSWGGWNTEAFF TGCAGCTCCTGGGGGGGTTGGAACACTGAAGCTTTCTTT
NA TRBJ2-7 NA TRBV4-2 CASSPSGSGGSSYEQYF TGTGCCAGCAGCCCCTCCGGTAGCGGAGGGAGCTCCTACGAGCAGTACTTC
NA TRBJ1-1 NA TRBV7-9 CASSPGRDDPFF TGTGCCAGCAGCCCCGGACGGGATGATCCTTTCTTT
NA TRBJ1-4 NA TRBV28 CASSLGGNEKLFF TGTGCCAGCAGTTTGGGGGGTAATGAAAAACTGTTTTTT
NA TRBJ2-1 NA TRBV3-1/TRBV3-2 CASSQKMDSRPGNEQFF TGTGCCAGCAGCCAAAAGATGGACAGCCGCCCCGGCAATGAGCAGTTCTTC
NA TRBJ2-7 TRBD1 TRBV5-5 CASSWDRVYEQYF TGTGCCAGCAGCTGGGACAGGGTGTACGAGCAGTACTTC
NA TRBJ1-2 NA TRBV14 CASSQIPRYGYTF TGTGCCAGCAGCCAAATTCCGAGGTATGGCTACACCTTC
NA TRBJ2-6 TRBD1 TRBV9 CASSGQGGRISGANVLTF TGTGCCAGCAGCGGACAGGGCGGCCGGATATCTGGGGCCAACGTCCTGACTTTC
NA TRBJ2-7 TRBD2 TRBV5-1 CASSLDSGSGYEQYF TGCGCCAGCAGCTTGGATAGCGGGAGTGGCTACGAGCAGTACTTC
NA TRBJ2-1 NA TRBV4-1 CASSLTAQTSSYNEQFF TGCGCCAGCAGCCTAACGGCACAGACCAGCTCCTACAATGAGCAGTTCTTC
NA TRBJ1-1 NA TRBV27 CASSLSVGGVTEAFF TGTGCCAGCAGTTTATCTGTGGGGGGTGTCACTGAAGCTTTCTTT
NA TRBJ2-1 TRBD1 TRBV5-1 CASSLKQGAYDEQFF TGCGCCAGCAGCTTAAAACAGGGGGCGTACGATGAGCAGTTCTTC
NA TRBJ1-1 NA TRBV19 CATLPQGGGRAEAFF TGTGCCACACTACCCCAGGGAGGAGGACGAGCTGAAGCTTTCTTT
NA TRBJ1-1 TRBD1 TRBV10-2 CASSQPGQGRTEAFF TGCGCCAGCAGTCAACCGGGACAGGGTCGCACTGAAGCTTTCTTT
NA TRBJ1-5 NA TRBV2 CASRGQHSNQPQHF TGTGCCAGCAGAGGACAGCATAGCAATCAGCCCCAGCATTTT
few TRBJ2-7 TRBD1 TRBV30 CAWRTGAYEQYF TGTGCCTGGAGAACAGGGGCATACGAGCAGTACTTC
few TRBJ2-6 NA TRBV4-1 CASSQEPADRLSGANVLTF TGCGCCAGCAGCCAAGAACCAGCCGATCGACTCTCTGGGGCCAACGTCCTGACTTTC
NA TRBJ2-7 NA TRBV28 CASSLWGLISYEQYF TGTGCCAGCAGTTTATGGGGCCTCATTTCCTACGAGCAGTACTTC
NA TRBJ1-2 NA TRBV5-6 CASRNRGSGDYGYTF TGTGCCAGCAGGAACCGGGGCTCGGGGGACTATGGCTACACCTTC
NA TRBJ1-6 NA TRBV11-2 CASSLDPQTPLHF TGTGCCAGCAGCTTAGACCCACAGACACCCCTCCACTTT
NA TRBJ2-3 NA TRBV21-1 CASSPRLAESTDTQYF TGTGCCAGCAGCCCCCGACTAGCGGAAAGCACAGATACGCAGTATTTT
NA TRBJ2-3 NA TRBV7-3 CASSPGGRDTQYF TGTGCCAGCAGCCCGGGGGGCAGGGATACGCAGTATTTT
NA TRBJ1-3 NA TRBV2 CASRGPVRHTIYF TGTGCCAGCAGGGGCCCTGTTCGCCACACCATATATTTT
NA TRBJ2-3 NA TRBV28 CASGTAGLPDTQYF TGTGCCAGCGGAACGGCGGGGTTGCCAGATACGCAGTATTTT
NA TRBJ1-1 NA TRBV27 CASSFTGFAEAFF TGTGCCAGCAGTTTTACGGGATTCGCTGAAGCTTTCTTT
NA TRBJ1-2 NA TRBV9 CASSSQDYGYTF TGTGCCAGCAGTTCACAGGACTATGGCTACACCTTC
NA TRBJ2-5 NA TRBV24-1 CATSNPGQETQYF TGTGCCACCAGTAATCCAGGCCAAGAGACCCAGTACTTC
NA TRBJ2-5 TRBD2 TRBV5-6 CASSRLGLAGAQETQYF TGTGCCAGCAGCAGACTGGGACTAGCGGGGGCTCAAGAGACCCAGTACTTC
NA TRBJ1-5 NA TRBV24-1 CATSQGIGILQPQHF TGTGCCACCAGTCAGGGAATCGGTATACTTCAGCCCCAGCATTTT
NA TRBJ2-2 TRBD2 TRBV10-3 CAISERLLAGGHGELFF TGTGCCATCAGTGAGCGCCTCCTAGCGGGAGGGCACGGGGAGCTGTTTTTT
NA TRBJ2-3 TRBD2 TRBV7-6 CASSLGGAGGTDTQYF TGTGCCAGCAGCTTAGGGGGAGCGGGGGGCACAGATACGCAGTATTTT
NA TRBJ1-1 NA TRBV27 CASLGLNTEAFF TGTGCCAGCTTGGGCCTTAACACTGAAGCTTTCTTT
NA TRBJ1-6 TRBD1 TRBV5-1 CASSFGTGVVPLHF TGCGCCAGCAGCTTCGGGACAGGGGTTGTACCCCTCCACTTT
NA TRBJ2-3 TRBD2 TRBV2 CASSRAPTSDDTQYF TGTGCCAGCAGTCGTGCCCCCACTAGCGACGATACGCAGTATTTT
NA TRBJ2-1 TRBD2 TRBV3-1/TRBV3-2 CASSTGTTDNEQFF TGTGCCAGCAGTACGGGGACTACAGACAATGAGCAGTTCTTC
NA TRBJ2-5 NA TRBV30 CAWSATVFQETQYF TGTGCCTGGAGTGCGACAGTCTTCCAAGAGACCCAGTACTTC
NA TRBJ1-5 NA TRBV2 CASSPRGFRNQPQHF TGTGCCAGCAGCCCAAGAGGGTTCAGAAATCAGCCCCAGCATTTT
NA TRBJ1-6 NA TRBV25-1 CASSPRQEYNSPLHF TGTGCCAGCAGCCCGAGACAGGAATATAATTCACCCCTCCACTTT
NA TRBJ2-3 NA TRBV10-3 CAISGRQLSTDTQYF TGTGCCATCAGCGGACGACAGCTCAGCACAGATACGCAGTATTTT
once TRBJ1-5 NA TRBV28 CASSFEVLGNQPQHF TGTGCCAGCAGTTTTGAGGTCCTGGGCAATCAGCCCCAGCATTTT
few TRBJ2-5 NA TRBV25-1 CASSDTTAQETQYF TGTGCCAGCAGTGATACGACTGCACAAGAGACCCAGTACTTC
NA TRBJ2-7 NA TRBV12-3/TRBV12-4 CASSLRDSYEQYF TGTGCCAGCAGTTTACGGGACTCCTACGAGCAGTACTTC
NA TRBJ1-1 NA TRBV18 CASSPTKGDTEAFF TGTGCCAGCTCACCAACTAAAGGGGACACTGAAGCTTTCTTT